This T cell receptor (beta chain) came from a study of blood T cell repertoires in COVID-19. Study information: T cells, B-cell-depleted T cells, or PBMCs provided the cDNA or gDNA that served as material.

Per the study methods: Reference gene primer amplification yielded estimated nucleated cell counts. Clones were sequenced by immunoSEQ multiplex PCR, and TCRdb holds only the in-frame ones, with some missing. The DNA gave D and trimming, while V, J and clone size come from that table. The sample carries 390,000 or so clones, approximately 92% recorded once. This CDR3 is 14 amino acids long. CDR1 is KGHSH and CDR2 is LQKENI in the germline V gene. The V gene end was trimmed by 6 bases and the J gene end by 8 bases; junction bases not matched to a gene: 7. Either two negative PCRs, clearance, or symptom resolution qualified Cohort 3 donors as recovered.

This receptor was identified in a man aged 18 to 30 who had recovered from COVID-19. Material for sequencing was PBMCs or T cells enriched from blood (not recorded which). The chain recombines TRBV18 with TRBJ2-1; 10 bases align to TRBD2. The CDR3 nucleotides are TGTGCCAGCTCCACGACCGGGACTAGCGATGAGCAGTTCTTC. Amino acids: CASSTTGTSDEQFF.